These 31 T cell receptor beta chains were all obtained from the same sample, sequenced in a study of a mutant IDH1 vaccine in newly diagnosed glioma. Their antigens remain unidentified. Generated by immunoSEQ multiplex PCR, the TCRdb table keeps only in-frame clones and is missing some. The sample has tens of thousands of clones; around 74% are singletons. Time point meaning: week 23, last vaccination. What each vaccine dose contained was 300 ug of mutant IDH1 20-mer peptide, accompanied by topical imiquimod. This material consisted of PBMCs, taken from a glioma patient whose treatment included an IDH1 peptide vaccine. The source of these receptors is a man aged 45-60 years with glioma.

This chain links TRBV5-5 with TRBJ2-7; D is unclear. The length of the CDR3 is 14 residues. V was shortened by 2 bases and J by 3 bases, with 12 bases between the two germline ends. CDR1 SGHKS and CDR2 YYEKEE come from the germline V gene (reference sequence). The DNA of the CDR3 is TGTGCCAGCAGCTTTCGTGGCAGAGACTACGAGCAGTACTTC. As protein: CASSFRGRDYEQYF.

Here the CDR3 reads CATSRDHGTAGNTIYF. DNA for the CDR3: TGTGCCACCAGCAGAGATCACGGGACAGCTGGAAACACCATATATTTT. The V gene is TRBV15, the J gene TRBJ1-3; TRBD1 agrees at 7 bases. Germline V gene sequence: CDR1 LNHNV, CDR2 YYDKDF (reference sequence). Germline trimming cut 0 bases from V and 2 bases from J; bases unmatched to any gene: 4. This CDR3 contains 16 residues.

The chain joins TRBV9 to TRBJ2-2; perhaps TRBD1 as D (6 bases). V lost 3 bases and J lost 2, with 14 bases in between. The V gene's germline CDR1 is SGDLS and CDR2 YYNGEE. This CDR3 contains 16 residues. The CDR3 DNA reads as TGTGCCAGCAGCGGGACCCTGGGGGCAAACACCGGGGAGCTGTTTTTT. This codes for CASSGTLGANTGELFF.

The V and J genes are TRBV6-6 and TRBJ2-7; D gene unclear. The CDR3 length is 16 residues. Between the trimmed V and J ends, which lost 0 bases and 6 bases, there was a span of 18 bases. Looked up from germline, CDR1 is MNHNY and CDR2 is SVGAGI (reference sequence). CDR3 sequence: CASSYSRTIAPIEQYF. CDR3 DNA sequence: TGTGCCAGCAGTTACTCGAGAACCATCGCCCCAATCGAGCAGTACTTC.

By sample share, this clone is medium-sized. V is TRBV27 and J is TRBJ2-2; D gene ambiguous. The germline V and J ends were trimmed by 2 bases and 0 bases, with 13 bases remaining between them. The CDR3 sequence is 17 residues long. The germline V gene has CDR1 MNHEY and CDR2 SMNVEV (reference sequence). The CDR3 protein is CASSLLPPLSNTGELFF. The CDR3 bases are TGTGCCAGCAGTTTACTACCCCCTTTGTCGAACACCGGGGAGCTGTTTTTT.

The V gene is TRBV5-1, the J gene TRBJ1-2; D is uncertain. Germline loops: CDR1 SGHRS, CDR2 YFSETQ. The CDR3 covers 14 residues. The V gene lost 0 bases and the J gene lost 7 bases, with 13 bases spanning the gap. The CDR3, as DNA: TGCGCCAGCAGCTTGGACGCCCCCACGTTTGGCTACACCTTC. This codes for CASSLDAPTFGYTF. Looking up the rest from reference TRBV5-1 and TRBJ1-2 gives the full variable domain: KAGVTQTPRYLIKTRGQQVTLSCSPISGHRSVSWYQQTPGQGLQFLFEYFSETQRNKGNFPGRFSGRQFSNSRSEMNVSTLELGDSALYLCASSLDAPTFGYTFGSGTRLTVV.

This CDR3 reads CASSLSGTYQETQYF. CDR3 nucleotide sequence: TGTGCCAGCAGCTTGTCCGGGACATACCAAGAGACCCAGTACTTC. This sequence joins TRBV5-4 and TRBJ2-5, with TRBD1 as a possible D gene (6 bases). This CDR3 contains 15 residues. The germline gives CDR1 SGHNT, CDR2 YYREEE (reference sequence). Trimming left V 1 base short and J 0 bases short, with 10 bases between.

The J gene is TRBJ2-2, the V gene TRBV28, with a weak D call TRBD2 (5 bases). Trimming left V 3 bases short and J 1 base short, with 12 bases between. The CDR3 has 16 residues. CDR1 MDHEN and CDR2 SYDVKM come from the germline V gene. Here the CDR3 reads CASSFPPGGNTGELFF. The CDR3 bases are TGTGCCAGCAGTTTCCCCCCCGGAGGGAACACCGGGGAGCTGTTTTTT. The full variable domain, in which reference TRBV28 and TRBJ2-2 provide the parts outside the CDR3, is DVKVTQSSRYLVKRTGEKVFLECVQDMDHENMFWYRQDPGLGLRLIYFSYDVKMKEKGDIPEGYSVSREKKERFSLILESASTNQTSMYLCASSFPPGGNTGELFFGEGSRLTVL.

The chain employs TRBV7-9 and TRBJ1-5; D might be TRBD1 (5 bases). Looked up from germline, CDR1 is SEHNR and CDR2 is FQNEAQ (reference sequence). The germline V and J ends were trimmed by 2 bases and 7 bases, with 9 bases remaining between them. The CDR3 extends over 13 amino acids. The CDR3 nucleotides read TGTGCCAGCAGCTTAAGAGGGGAGCAGCCCCAGCATTTT. Encoded protein: CASSLRGEQPQHF.

The CDR3 loop is CASSEICEGDYEQYF. CDR3 DNA sequence: TGCGCCAGCAGTGAGATATGTGAAGGGGACTACGAGCAGTACTTC. This chain links TRBV10-1 with TRBJ2-7; TRBD1 is a possible D gene (5 bases). This CDR3 contains 15 residues. The germline CDR1 and CDR2 sequences are WNHNN and SYGVQD (reference sequence). Trimming shortened V by 2 bases and J by 3 bases, and 14 bases separated the two germline ends.

This chain joins TRBV5-4 and TRBJ2-7; 10 bases agree with TRBD1. The CDR3 extends over 14 amino acids. The trim removed 4 bases at V and 4 bases at J, leaving 5 bases unmatched. CDR1 is SGHNT and CDR2 is YYREEE in the germline V gene (reference sequence). The CDR3 is CASSPRDRGYEQYF. The CDR3 bases are TGTGCCAGCAGCCCTCGGGACAGGGGTTACGAGCAGTACTTC.

There are a few counts of this clone. The V call is TRBV30, the J call TRBJ1-1; D unclear. CDR1 is GTSNPN and CDR2 is SVGIG in the germline V gene (reference sequence). V was trimmed by 1 base and J by 13 bases, leaving 16 bases between them. There are 12 residues in the CDR3. The CDR3 sequence: CAWSASLVADFF. The CDR3, as DNA: TGTGCCTGGAGTGCCTCGCTTGTGGCTGATTTCTTT.

The sample holds a few counts of this clone. The chain uses TRBV2 and TRBJ1-5; tentative D call: TRBD1 (5 bases). This CDR3 contains 13 residues. V lost 8 bases to trimming and J lost 0 bases, with 8 bases between them. Germline V gene data show CDR1 as SNHLY and CDR2 as FYNNEI. This CDR3 is CASRDLSNQPQHF. The CDR3 DNA follows: TGTGCCAGCCGGGACCTTAGCAATCAGCCCCAGCATTTT.

The chain employs TRBV9 and TRBJ1-4; D may be TRBD1 (6 bases). Trimming stripped 5 bases from V and 2 bases from J, with 13 bases between. Germline V gene lookup returns CDR1 SGDLS and CDR2 YYNGEE. There are 15 residues in the CDR3. CDR3 region: CASSRGGQTNEKLFF. CDR3 in DNA: TGTGCCAGCAGTCGGGGGGGGCAGACTAATGAAAAACTGTTTTTT.

V gene TRBV5-6 combines with J gene TRBJ1-1; D possibly corresponds to TRBD1 (5 bases). CDR1 and CDR2 (germline): SGHDT, YYEEEE. Trimming removed 0 bases at V and 10 bases at J, with 13 bases between. This CDR3 has 13 amino acids. The CDR3 coding sequence is TGTGCCAGCAGCTTGGTAAGGGGAGACGCAGCTTTCTTT. This translates into CASSLVRGDAAFF.

In its sample, this clone was seen once. V is TRBV29-1 and J is TRBJ2-6; D is unresolved. The V gene lost 6 bases and the J gene lost 1 base, with 7 bases spanning the gap. CDR1 is SQVTM and CDR2 is ANQGSEA in the germline V gene. The CDR3 spans 13 residues. Written as DNA, the CDR3 is TGCAGCGTCATGGGGTCTGGGGCCAACGTCCTGACTTTC. It translates to CSVMGSGANVLTF.

This sequence joins TRBV6-6 and TRBJ1-1; D uncertain. This CDR3 has 13 residues. V was trimmed by 6 bases and J by 1 base, leaving 9 bases between them. CDR1 and CDR2 from the germline V gene are MNHNY and SVGAGI (reference sequence). The CDR3 spells CASSNLGNTEAFF. CDR3 coding DNA: TGTGCCAGCAGCAATTTGGGGAACACTGAAGCTTTCTTT.

J is TRBJ2-2 and V is TRBV11-2; TRBD2 matches at 7 bases. J was trimmed by 6 bases and V by 3 bases; bases with no gene match: 4. This CDR3 has 14 residues. In germline, CDR1 is SGHAT, CDR2 FQNNGV. CDR3 amino acids: CASSFLGLAGELFF. CDR3 coding DNA: TGTGCCAGCAGCTTCCTCGGACTAGCCGGGGAGCTGTTTTTT.

The chain joins TRBV30 to TRBJ1-6; TRBD1 matches 7 bases. The length of the CDR3 is 15 residues. Unmatched junction bases numbered 9, after V lost 1 base and J lost 9 bases. Germline assignment: CDR1 GTSNPN and CDR2 SVGIG (reference sequence). In nucleotides, the CDR3 is TGTGCCTGGAGTGGGCGGAGGGGGCTCAGTTCACCCCTCCACTTT. This gives the protein CAWSGRRGLSSPLHF.

The genes are TRBV15 and TRBJ1-2; TRBD1 agrees at 12 bases. The CDR3 runs 19 residues. CDR1 and CDR2 from the germline V gene are LNHNV and YYDKDF (reference sequence). V lost 0 bases, J lost 4 bases, and 12 bases stayed unmatched. This chain's CDR3 is CATSREFRDRGQLPYGYTF. The CDR3 region has the DNA TGTGCCACCAGCAGAGAGTTCCGGGACAGGGGGCAACTCCCCTATGGCTACACCTTC.

The chain links TRBV5-1 to TRBJ2-1; no clear D gene. V gave up 0 bases and J gave up 9 bases, with 19 bases separating them. This CDR3 region has 16 residues. CDR1 and CDR2 from the germline V gene are SGHRS and YFSETQ. CDR3 in amino acids: CASSLDHSHMGGEQFF. The CDR3 DNA sequence: TGCGCCAGCAGCTTGGATCACAGTCACATGGGTGGTGAGCAGTTCTTC.

This rearrangement joins TRBV5-1 to TRBJ2-7; D may be TRBD1 (5 bases). In germline, CDR1 is SGHRS, CDR2 YFSETQ. This CDR3 contains 14 residues. V was clipped by 4 bases and J by 3 bases, with 14 bases between them. CDR3 coding DNA: TGCGCCAGCAGCGTTTTGACAGCCCACTACGAGCAGTACTTC. Its protein is CASSVLTAHYEQYF.

V usage is TRBV20-1 and J usage is TRBJ2-5; the D is unclear. From germline, CDR1 is DFQATT and CDR2 SNEGSKA (reference sequence). The CDR3 runs to 10 residues. Trimming shortened V by 5 bases and J by 7 bases, and 8 bases separated the two germline ends. Here the CDR3 reads CSALLGTQYF. DNA for the CDR3: TGCAGTGCTCTACTGGGGACCCAGTACTTC.

The table lists this clone with a few counts. The genes are TRBV7-8 and TRBJ1-1; D gene unclear. CDR1 and CDR2 from the germline V gene are SGHVS and FQNEAQ. V lost 1 base and J 1 base, leaving 7 bases between the germline ends. This CDR3 region has 14 residues. The CDR3 here is CASSLDRTNTEAFF. CDR3 coding DNA: TGTGCCAGCAGCTTAGATAGGACGAACACTGAAGCTTTCTTT.

CDR3 sequence reads: CASNADRLNYGYTF. The CDR3, as DNA: TGTGCCAGCAATGCGGACAGGCTTAACTATGGCTACACCTTC. The rearrangement joins TRBV10-3 to TRBJ1-2, with TRBD1 identical over 7 bases. The junction had 9 bases not matched to a gene; V was cut back by 10 bases and J by 1 base. The CDR3 length is 14 residues. The germline V gene encodes CDR1 ENHRY and CDR2 SYGVKD.

The chain carries TRBV19 and TRBJ1-1; D gene ambiguous. Germline lookup yields CDR1 LNHDA and CDR2 SQIVND (reference sequence). The CDR3 spans 15 residues. The V and J ends lost 1 base and 1 base respectively, with 10 bases between them. The CDR3 reads CASSIVGNSNTEAFF. In DNA form, the CDR3 reads TGTGCCAGTAGTATAGTCGGCAACTCGAACACTGAAGCTTTCTTT.

The V gene is TRBV6-7, the J gene TRBJ1-2; unclear D gene. TRBV6-7 is given ORF status, its function remaining uncertain. This CDR3 has 15 residues. Trimming stripped 1 base from V and 2 bases from J, with 11 bases between. CDR3 nucleotide sequence: TGTGCCAGCAGTTACTTAAGGACGGGCAACTATGGCTACACCTTC. This codes for CASSYLRTGNYGYTF.

The chain has TRBV4-2 and TRBJ2-1; 8 nucleotides align to TRBD2. V was clipped by 1 base and J by 9 bases; unmatched bases: 11. Germline CDR1 and CDR2: LGHNA and YNFKEQ. This CDR3 contains 16 residues. This chain's CDR3 is CASSQVFGGRFSEQFF. For the CDR3, the DNA is TGTGCCAGCAGCCAAGTTTTTGGCGGGAGGTTCAGTGAGCAGTTCTTC.

V gene TRBV5-6 combines with J gene TRBJ2-5, with 10 nucleotides matching TRBD2. This CDR3 has 15 residues. The ends lost 4 bases at V and 1 base at J; junction bases unmatched: 4. CDR1 and CDR2 (germline): SGHDT, YYEEEE. The CDR3: CASSPGLAPQETQYF. The DNA for the CDR3 is TGTGCCAGCAGCCCGGGACTAGCGCCCCAAGAGACCCAGTACTTC.

The chain uses TRBV4-1 and TRBJ1-5; D call uncertain. Trimming took off 3 bases at V and 0 bases at J, with 12 bases between the two ends. From germline, CDR1 is MGHRA and CDR2 YSYEKL. The CDR3 covers 16 residues. Written as DNA, the CDR3 is TGCGCCAGCAGCCACCCCGGAGGGTATAGCAATCAGCCCCAGCATTTT. Translation: CASSHPGGYSNQPQHF.

The rearrangement uses TRBV9 and TRBJ2-1; 7 bases match TRBD2. CDR1 and CDR2 from the germline V gene are SGDLS and YYNGEE. This CDR3 region has 17 residues. V trimming: 3 bases; J trimming: 0 bases; junction bases outside the gene matches: 9. CDR3 sequence (DNA): TGTGCCAGCAGCGCCCTTGGGAGGGCGAGCTCCTACAATGAGCAGTTCTTC. Amino acid sequence: CASSALGRASSYNEQFF.